This TCR beta chain is drawn from a study of blood T cells in healthy people across ages. The second PCR ran about 6 to 12 cycles with a sample-barcoded 5' primer and J-beta primers. TCRdb re-called the 5' RACE reads through MiXCR, storing one row per CDR3 protein. The sample records hundreds of thousands of distinct CDR3 sequences, about 30% being singletons. Germline loops: CDR1 MNHNY, CDR2 SVGAGI (reference sequence). The CDR3 is 14 residues long. Trimming took off 5 bases at V and 9 bases at J, with 17 bases between the two ends. This clonotype was picked up many times. Sequencing input: blood. The chain recombines TRBV6-6 with TRBJ2-1, with D possibly TRBD2 on 5 matching bases. This TCR came from a woman aged 80 or over in good health. The CDR3 bases are TGTGCCAGCAGTCAAAGCGGAGGAGGTATTGAGCAGTTCTTC. Protein product: CASSQSGGGIEQFF.